Sequencing of this T cell receptor (beta chain) was carried out in a study of type 1 and type 2 diabetes patients. This clonotype occurred once. Genomic DNA was the PCR template. Amplification of the beta chain CDR3 used 30 forward and 13 reverse multiplex primers. A single record per CDR3 protein comes from TCRdb applying MiXCR to the multiplex PCR reads. The sample consists of 270,000 or so distinct CDR3 sequences, roughly 48% of them appearing once. Sequenced input: peripheral blood mononuclear cells (PBMCs). The origin of this receptor is a man aged 18-30 years with type 2 diabetes.

CDR3 residues: CASSLSGIGQPQHF. CDR3 DNA: TGCGCCAGCAGCCTCTCAGGGATAGGGCAGCCCCAGCATTTT. The J gene is TRBJ1-5, the V gene TRBV4-1; possible D gene TRBD1, 5 bases. Trimming cost V 4 bases and J 7 bases, with 14 bases left between them. Germline CDR1 reads MGHRA; CDR2 reads YSYEKL. This CDR3 region has 14 residues.